This T cell receptor beta chain was identified in a study of response to subunit inactivated influenza vaccine. TCRdb redid the calling of the RT-PCR reads with MiXCR, one entry per CDR3 protein. Among just under 550,000 distinct CDR3 sequences listed, around a quarter were seen once. V lost 4 bases to trimming and J lost 0 bases, with 14 bases between them. The length of the CDR3 is 16 residues. Germline V gives CDR1 LNHDA, CDR2 SQIVND (reference sequence). The same sample was also used in a study of T cells expressing NK-cell markers. That paper notes: 5'RACE template switching with UMIs generated TCR beta cDNA. Dominant NKG2C+ clonotypes in six donors made up roughly 1.0-7.0% of CD8+ T cells.

This material consisted of CD4+ T cells sorted from PBMCs, taken 11 to 12 days after vaccination. The receptor was derived from a man in his forties or fifties who received an inactivated influenza vaccine. This chain joins TRBV19 and TRBJ2-3; D possibly corresponds to TRBD1 (6 bases). CDR3 amino acids: CASSKSRTASTDTQYF. The CDR3 bases are TGTGCCAGTAGTAAATCAAGGACAGCTAGCACAGATACGCAGTATTTT.